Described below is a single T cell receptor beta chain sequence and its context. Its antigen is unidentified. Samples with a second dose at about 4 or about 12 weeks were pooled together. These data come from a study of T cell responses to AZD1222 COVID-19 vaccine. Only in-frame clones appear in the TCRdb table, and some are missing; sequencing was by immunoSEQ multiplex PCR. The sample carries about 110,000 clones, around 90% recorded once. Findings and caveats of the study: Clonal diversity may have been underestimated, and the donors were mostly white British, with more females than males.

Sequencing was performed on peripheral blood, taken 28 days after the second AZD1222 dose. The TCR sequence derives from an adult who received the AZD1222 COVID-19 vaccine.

CDR3 DNA sequence: TGTGCCAGCAGCCCGGACCTGAGCTCCTACAATGAGCAGTTCTTC. Protein product: CASSPDLSSYNEQFF. This sequence joins TRBV5-6 and TRBJ2-1; D is unclear. V lost 4 bases, J lost 0 bases, and 11 bases lay in between. The CDR3 runs to 15 residues. Germline V CDR1 and CDR2: SGHDT, YYEEEE.